Shown below are 22 T cell receptor beta chains from a single sample sequenced in a study of blood T cell repertoires in COVID-19. Sequencing was performed with immunoSEQ multiplex PCR; in TCRdb, only in-frame clones are kept and a portion is missing. The sample lists approximately 140,000 clones; approximately 88% were seen once. Sequenced material: peripheral blood. The receptors stem from a human donor in a cohort sampled during active COVID-19.

This chain links TRBV5-1 with TRBJ1-4; D not certain. Per germline, CDR1 SGHRS and CDR2 YFSETQ. This CDR3 contains 15 residues. V dropped 4 bases and J dropped 4 bases, with 14 bases sitting between them. The CDR3 protein is CASSPLGIDNEKLFF. CDR3 DNA sequence: TGCGCCAGCAGCCCTCTGGGCATTGATAATGAAAAACTGTTTTTT. The full variable domain, rest sourced from reference TRBV5-1 and TRBJ1-4, is KAGVTQTPRYLIKTRGQQVTLSCSPISGHRSVSWYQQTPGQGLQFLFEYFSETQRNKGNFPGRFSGRQFSNSRSEMNVSTLELGDSALYLCASSPLGIDNEKLFFGSGTQLSVL.

V usage is TRBV5-1 and J usage is TRBJ1-1; TRBD1 might be the D (6 bases). Germline CDR1 SGHRS, CDR2 YFSETQ. This CDR3 is 12 amino acids long. V lost 2 bases to trimming and J lost 7 bases, with 9 bases between them. The CDR3 DNA is TGCGCCAGCAGCTTCCAGGGGAATGAAGCTTTCTTT. It translates to CASSFQGNEAFF.

The V call is TRBV5-1, the J call TRBJ2-7; possible D gene TRBD2, 5 bases. Looked up from germline, CDR1 is SGHRS and CDR2 is YFSETQ. The CDR3 has 12 residues. Between the trimmed V and J ends, which lost 2 bases and 5 bases, there was a span of 8 bases. Here the CDR3 reads CASSFTGNEQYF. CDR3 DNA sequence: TGCGCCAGCAGCTTCACGGGAAACGAGCAGTACTTC.

The rearrangement joins TRBV5-4 to TRBJ1-4, with 8 bases identical to TRBD1. V lost 1 base, J lost 8 bases, and 4 bases stayed unmatched. This CDR3 is 14 amino acids long. Germline values: CDR1 SGHNT, CDR2 YYREEE (reference sequence). CDR3 bases: TGTGCCAGCAGCTTGCGACAGGGGTCGGAAAAACTGTTTTTT. Translation gives CASSLRQGSEKLFF.

This clone is a singleton in its sample. The chain uses TRBV2 and TRBJ2-5; 10 bases line up with TRBD2. V was pared by 6 bases and J by 0 bases, with 16 bases of the junction left unmatched. The germline V gene has CDR1 SNHLY and CDR2 FYNNEI. The CDR3 spans 19 residues. CDR3 amino acids: CASRDYRGTSVPHQETQYF. Written as DNA, the CDR3 is TGTGCCAGCAGGGATTACAGGGGGACTAGCGTTCCCCACCAAGAGACCCAGTACTTC.

V is TRBV18 and J is TRBJ1-1, with 11 bases lining up with TRBD1. CDR1 is KGHSH, CDR2 LQKENI, per germline. The V gene end was trimmed by 6 bases and the J gene end by 5 bases; junction bases not matched to a gene: 2. The CDR3 is 13 residues long. The CDR3 DNA sequence: TGTGCCAGCTCGGGACAGGGGGTAACTGAAGCTTTCTTT. Translating gives CASSGQGVTEAFF.

The V call is TRBV6-1, the J call TRBJ1-5; 10 bases align to TRBD1. The V gene's germline CDR1 is MNHNS and CDR2 SASEGT. The CDR3 is 18 amino acids. Trimming at V came to 0 bases and at J to 7 bases, leaving 12 bases not matched to a gene. The CDR3 here is CASSEALLGQGFYQPQHF. The CDR3, as DNA: TGTGCCAGCAGTGAAGCGCTTCTGGGACAGGGGTTCTACCAGCCCCAGCATTTT.

This clone was counted a single time. V gene TRBV28 combines with J gene TRBJ1-5; the match to TRBD1 covers 9 bases. The CDR3 contains 17 residues. Germline V gives CDR1 MDHEN, CDR2 SYDVKM. J gave up 5 bases and V 5 bases, and 13 bases lay outside the gene matches. CDR3 sequence: CASSLRYPRQGDQPQHF. The CDR3 DNA sequence: TGTGCCAGCAGTCTCCGATACCCCCGACAGGGGGATCAGCCCCAGCATTTT.

This rearrangement joins TRBV5-4 to TRBJ2-2; D may be TRBD2 (5 bases). This CDR3 spans 19 amino acids. V lost 4 bases and J 5 bases, leaving 27 bases between the germline ends. The germline V gene has CDR1 SGHNT and CDR2 YYREEE (reference sequence). The DNA of the CDR3 is TGTGCCAGCAGCGGTTCTAAAGTCCCAATACCCGGGGAGACCGGGGAGCTGTTTTTT. Its translation is CASSGSKVPIPGETGELFF.

The chain is built from TRBV10-3 and TRBJ1-5; 10 bases are a match to TRBD1. From germline, CDR1 is ENHRY and CDR2 SYGVKD. V lost 6 bases and J lost 5; bases outside the gene matches: 4. This CDR3 has 14 amino acids. CDR3 coding DNA: TGTGCCATCAGCGCCGGGACAGGGGATCAGCCCCAGCATTTT. This codes for CAISAGTGDQPQHF.

J is TRBJ1-5 and V is TRBV5-6, with 7 bases fitting TRBD1. CDR1 and CDR2 from the germline V gene are SGHDT and YYEEEE. V lost 2 bases, J lost 3 bases, and 11 bases stayed unmatched. This CDR3 comprises 17 residues. CDR3 protein: CASSFGAQGQLNQPQHF. As DNA, the CDR3 is TGTGCCAGCAGCTTTGGAGCACAGGGACAGCTCAATCAGCCCCAGCATTTT.

The chain employs TRBV5-1 and TRBJ2-7; TRBD1 aligns across 7 bases. V lost 0 bases and J lost 4; bases outside the gene matches: 4. The germline V gene has CDR1 SGHRS and CDR2 YFSETQ. The CDR3 extends over 14 amino acids. The CDR3 spells CASSLVGGEYEQYF. The CDR3 bases are TGCGCCAGCAGCTTGGTAGGGGGCGAATACGAGCAGTACTTC.

The chain carries TRBV9 and TRBJ2-3; no firm D call. The CDR3 length is 13 residues. V was pared by 0 bases and J by 2 bases, with 4 bases between. Per the germline V gene, CDR1 is SGDLS and CDR2 is YYNGEE. CDR3 nucleotides: TGTGCCAGCAGCGTAGGGCTCACAGATACGCAGTATTTT. Protein sequence: CASSVGLTDTQYF.

This rearrangement joins TRBV3-1 (or the pseudogene TRBV3-2) to TRBJ2-1; D may be TRBD2 (6 bases). Germline V gene sequence: CDR1 LGHDT, CDR2 YNNKEL (reference sequence). The CDR3 sequence is 17 residues long. The V end was cut by 0 bases, the J end by 12 bases, with 24 bases between. The CDR3 region has the DNA TGTGCCAGCAGCCAAGATCCCCCGGGACTCACTTTGGGTGGGCAGTTCTTC. Protein: CASSQDPPGLTLGGQFF.

As to this clone: The sample contains more than one DNA sequence encoding this CDR3. The CDR3: CASSPPGGYNSPLHF. In DNA form, the CDR3 reads TGTGCCAGCTCTCCCCCAGGGGGCTATAATTCACCCCTCCACTTT. The chain joins TRBV18 to TRBJ1-6; 7 nucleotides agree with TRBD1. The CDR3 has 15 amino acids. CDR1 KGHSH and CDR2 LQKENI come from the germline V gene. Unmatched junction bases numbered 5, after V lost 6 bases and J lost 3 bases. Based on the CDR3 plus reference TRBV18 and TRBJ1-6, the full variable domain is NAGVMQNPRHLVRRRGQEARLRCSPMKGHSHVYWYRQLPEEGLKFMVYLQKENIIDESGMPKERFSAEFPKEGPSILRIQQVVRGDSAAYFCASSPPGGYNSPLHFGNGTRLTVT.

The rearrangement uses TRBV5-4 and TRBJ2-5, with 11 nucleotides matching TRBD2. V trimming: 6 bases; J trimming: 5 bases; junction bases outside the gene matches: 12. CDR3 size: 16 residues. Germline V CDR1 and CDR2: SGHNT, YYREEE (reference sequence). CDR3 coding DNA: TGTGCCAGCAACCGGAGGGCTAGCGGGGGGATGGAGACCCAGTACTTC. Translation gives CASNRRASGGMETQYF.

The genes are TRBV9 and TRBJ2-2; TRBD2 matches 7 bases. Germline V gives CDR1 SGDLS, CDR2 YYNGEE. The CDR3 sequence is 16 residues long. The J segment lost 1 base and the V segment lost 1 base, leaving 4 bases of the junction unmatched. CDR3 residues: CASSVQSGGNTGELFF. As DNA, the CDR3 is TGTGCCAGCAGCGTACAGTCGGGGGGGAACACCGGGGAGCTGTTTTTT.

This sequence joins TRBV7-9 and TRBJ1-3; a possible D gene is TRBD1 (6 bases). The CDR3 runs 15 residues. The V gene's germline CDR1 is SEHNR and CDR2 FQNEAQ (reference sequence). The V and J ends lost 6 bases and 0 bases respectively, with 12 bases between them. The CDR3 loop reads CASRYRANSGNTIYF. CDR3 coding DNA: TGTGCCAGCAGGTACAGGGCGAACTCTGGAAACACCATATATTTT.

This rearrangement joins TRBV9 to TRBJ2-2; D might be TRBD1 (6 bases). Trimming pared 3 bases from V and 7 bases from J, leaving 10 bases between. CDR3 length: 13 amino acids. In germline, CDR1 is SGDLS, CDR2 YYNGEE. The DNA for the CDR3 is TGTGCCAGCAGCGAGGAACAGGGCGGGGAGCTGTTTTTT. As protein: CASSEEQGGELFF.

The V call is TRBV9, the J call TRBJ1-3; no reliable D call. The germline gives CDR1 SGDLS, CDR2 YYNGEE. The CDR3 has 15 amino acids. V lost 0 bases and J 1 base, leaving 8 bases between the germline ends. CDR3 sequence reads: CASSVGRESGNTIYF. CDR3 nucleotides: TGTGCCAGCAGCGTAGGGAGGGAATCTGGAAACACCATATATTTT.

This chain links TRBV11-2 with TRBJ1-5, with D possibly being TRBD1 (5 bases). From germline, CDR1 is SGHAT and CDR2 FQNNGV. Trimming took off 1 base at V and 3 bases at J, with 10 bases between the two ends. CDR3 length: 15 residues. The CDR3 here is CASSLGTRDNQPQHF. The CDR3 coding sequence is TGTGCCAGCAGCTTAGGGACCAGGGACAATCAGCCCCAGCATTTT.

This rearrangement joins TRBV14 to TRBJ2-3, with 10 bases that match TRBD1. The CDR3 has 16 residues. V shed 2 bases, J shed 3 bases, and the junction held 5 bases outside the gene matches. Germline assignment: CDR1 SGHDN and CDR2 FVKESK. The CDR3 DNA is TGTGCCAGCAGCCAATTACCGGGACAGGGGACAGATACGCAGTATTTT. This translates into CASSQLPGQGTDTQYF.